This is a list of T cell receptor beta chains from one sample in a study of blood T cell repertoires in COVID-19. The table came from immunoSEQ multiplex PCR; TCRdb's copy has only in-frame clones and leaves some out. The data hold roughly 340,000 clones, with 70% to 90% observed a single time. Sequences were obtained from PBMCs or T cells enriched from blood (not recorded which). These receptors were taken from a man aged 35-49 years in a cohort exposed to, infected with or recovered from COVID-19 (not recorded which). CDR3s include the opening cysteine and the closing phenylalanine or tryptophan. Fields, in order: D gene, J gene, V gene, clone size, CDR3 DNA, CDR3 protein. A D gene is named only where the DNA matches it firmly. Clone size is not always given. Where it is, it says once, few, many or a class for expanded clones.

d_call: TRBD1
j_call: TRBJ1-1
v_call: TRBV2
clone_size: once
cdr3_nt: TGTGCCAGCATGACCCGGGACAGGGGGTCGTCCATGAACACTGAAGCTTTCTTT
cdr3_aa: CASMTRDRGSSMNTEAFF

d_call: .
j_call: TRBJ2-7
v_call: TRBV7-2
clone_size: .
cdr3_nt: TGTGCCAGCAGCTACCAGGGATCCAGTTTCGAGCAGTACTTC
cdr3_aa: CASSYQGSSFEQYF

d_call: TRBD2
j_call: TRBJ2-1
v_call: TRBV10-3
clone_size: .
cdr3_nt: TGTGCCATCAACGGGGGGACTAGCGGGAGGAATGAGCAGTTCTTC
cdr3_aa: CAINGGTSGRNEQFF

d_call: TRBD1
j_call: TRBJ1-1
v_call: TRBV6-5
clone_size: .
cdr3_nt: TGTGCCAGCACTAACCGGGACAGCCGTAACACTGAAGCTTTCTTT
cdr3_aa: CASTNRDSRNTEAFF

d_call: .
j_call: TRBJ2-5
v_call: TRBV7-8
clone_size: .
cdr3_nt: TGTGCCAGCAGCCCACCCCCGGTGACCCAGTACTTC
cdr3_aa: CASSPPPVTQYF

d_call: .
j_call: TRBJ2-7
v_call: TRBV19
clone_size: .
cdr3_nt: TGTGCCAGTAGTGCCGGGGACACATCCTACGAGCAGTACTTC
cdr3_aa: CASSAGDTSYEQYF

d_call: .
j_call: TRBJ2-7
v_call: TRBV14
clone_size: .
cdr3_nt: TGTGCCAGCCAGGCGGACACAAGCTCCTACGAGCAGTACTTC
cdr3_aa: CASQADTSSYEQYF

d_call: TRBD1
j_call: TRBJ2-3
v_call: TRBV27
clone_size: .
cdr3_nt: TGTGCCAGCAGTTTAACAGGGGGCACAGATACGCAGTATTTT
cdr3_aa: CASSLTGGTDTQYF

d_call: .
j_call: TRBJ2-5
v_call: TRBV29-1
clone_size: .
cdr3_nt: TGCAGCGTTGAGACCGGGAGTCAGACCCAGTACTTC
cdr3_aa: CSVETGSQTQYF

d_call: .
j_call: TRBJ2-1
v_call: TRBV5-1
clone_size: .
cdr3_nt: TGCGCCAGCAGCTTGGGGGCCTCCTACAATGAGCAGTTCTTC
cdr3_aa: CASSLGASYNEQFF

d_call: TRBD1
j_call: TRBJ1-5
v_call: TRBV19
clone_size: .
cdr3_nt: TGTGCCAGTAGTGAACCGGGACAGGGCAATCAGCCCCAGCATTTT
cdr3_aa: CASSEPGQGNQPQHF

d_call: .
j_call: TRBJ2-4
v_call: TRBV28
clone_size: .
cdr3_nt: TGTGCCAGCAGCATTCCGACAGGTACCAAAAACATTCAGTACTTC
cdr3_aa: CASSIPTGTKNIQYF

d_call: TRBD2
j_call: TRBJ2-1
v_call: TRBV19
clone_size: .
cdr3_nt: TGTGCCAGTAGCAACGAGCGGGAGGGCAACCGCGGAAATGAGCAGTTCTTC
cdr3_aa: CASSNEREGNRGNEQFF

d_call: .
j_call: TRBJ1-2
v_call: TRBV20-1
clone_size: .
cdr3_nt: TGCAGTGCTAGTGTACAGGAGGGTTATGGCTACACCTTC
cdr3_aa: CSASVQEGYGYTF

d_call: .
j_call: TRBJ2-5
v_call: TRBV12-3/TRBV12-4
clone_size: .
cdr3_nt: TGTGCCAGCAGAGCCCTCCTAGCAGTGACCCAGTACTTC
cdr3_aa: CASRALLAVTQYF

d_call: .
j_call: TRBJ2-4
v_call: TRBV27
clone_size: .
cdr3_nt: TGTGTCAGCAGTTTTGGAGCCGGGTGGAGAAACATTCAGTACTTC
cdr3_aa: CVSSFGAGWRNIQYF

d_call: .
j_call: TRBJ2-7
v_call: TRBV10-3
clone_size: .
cdr3_nt: TGTGCCATCAGTGAGTCAAAGGGGGCCTACGAGCAGTACTTC
cdr3_aa: CAISESKGAYEQYF

d_call: TRBD2
j_call: TRBJ2-7
v_call: TRBV2
clone_size: .
cdr3_nt: TGTGCCAGCAGTGCTCGCGGGAGCGGGGGGGAGCAGTACTTC
cdr3_aa: CASSARGSGGEQYF

d_call: TRBD1
j_call: TRBJ2-7
v_call: TRBV10-3
clone_size: once
cdr3_nt: TGTGCCATCAGTGAGGCGGGCCCGGGACAGGTTTACTACGAGCAGTACTTC
cdr3_aa: CAISEAGPGQVYYEQYF

d_call: TRBD1
j_call: TRBJ2-7
v_call: TRBV7-2
clone_size: .
cdr3_nt: TGTGCCAGCAGCTTAGTAGTGACAGGGACCTACGAGCAGTACTTC
cdr3_aa: CASSLVVTGTYEQYF

d_call: TRBD2
j_call: TRBJ2-3
v_call: TRBV5-1
clone_size: .
cdr3_nt: TGCGCCAGCAGCTTGACAGCGGGAGTCACAGATACGCAGTATTTT
cdr3_aa: CASSLTAGVTDTQYF

d_call: .
j_call: TRBJ2-4
v_call: TRBV7-9
clone_size: .
cdr3_nt: TGTGCCAGCAGCTTAAGCGGTCTGGCCAAAAACATTCAGTACTTC
cdr3_aa: CASSLSGLAKNIQYF

d_call: TRBD1
j_call: TRBJ1-4
v_call: TRBV7-2
clone_size: .
cdr3_nt: TGTGCCAGCAGCTCCGGACAGGGGACGACTAATGAAAAACTGTTTTTT
cdr3_aa: CASSSGQGTTNEKLFF

d_call: TRBD2
j_call: TRBJ2-7
v_call: TRBV3-1/TRBV3-2
clone_size: .
cdr3_nt: TGTGCCAGCAGCCGCCGGACTAGCGGGAGGATGGGCACCTACGAGCAGTACTTC
cdr3_aa: CASSRRTSGRMGTYEQYF

d_call: TRBD2
j_call: TRBJ2-1
v_call: TRBV24-1
clone_size: .
cdr3_nt: TGTGCCACCAGTGCGGCTAGCGGGAACCTTTACAATGAGCAGTTCTTC
cdr3_aa: CATSAASGNLYNEQFF

d_call: .
j_call: TRBJ2-7
v_call: TRBV3-1/TRBV3-2
clone_size: .
cdr3_nt: TGTGCCAGCAGCCAAGGTCCTAGCGATTACTACGAGCAGTACTTC
cdr3_aa: CASSQGPSDYYEQYF

d_call: .
j_call: TRBJ1-2
v_call: TRBV11-1
clone_size: few
cdr3_nt: TGTGCCAGCAGCCTTCAGGGCGACTATGGCTACACCTTC
cdr3_aa: CASSLQGDYGYTF

d_call: .
j_call: TRBJ1-1
v_call: TRBV7-9
clone_size: once
cdr3_nt: TGTGCCAGCAGCTTAGGTGCCGGTGAAGCTTTCTTT
cdr3_aa: CASSLGAGEAFF

d_call: .
j_call: TRBJ1-3
v_call: TRBV29-1
clone_size: .
cdr3_nt: TGCAGCGTTGAAGATCCCTTCTCTGGAAACACCATATATTTT
cdr3_aa: CSVEDPFSGNTIYF

d_call: .
j_call: TRBJ1-1
v_call: TRBV19
clone_size: few
cdr3_nt: TGTGCCAGTAGTACCTGGACACTCGGGCGCACTGAAGCTTTCTTT
cdr3_aa: CASSTWTLGRTEAFF

d_call: .
j_call: TRBJ2-2
v_call: TRBV25-1
clone_size: .
cdr3_nt: TGTGCCAGCAGTGAAGACCGGCAGGGGACCGGGGAGCTGTTTTTT
cdr3_aa: CASSEDRQGTGELFF

d_call: .
j_call: TRBJ2-7
v_call: TRBV2
clone_size: .
cdr3_nt: TGTGCCAGCAGTGAGGGTCGCGGGCCAACCTACGAGCAGTACTTC
cdr3_aa: CASSEGRGPTYEQYF

d_call: TRBD2
j_call: TRBJ2-3
v_call: TRBV10-3
clone_size: .
cdr3_nt: TGTGCCATCGGAGCGGGAGCTCCTAGCACAGATACGCAGTATTTT
cdr3_aa: CAIGAGAPSTDTQYF

d_call: TRBD2
j_call: TRBJ2-7
v_call: TRBV7-2
clone_size: .
cdr3_nt: TGTGCCAGCAGCTTTGGGGGACTAGCGGGAGTCGGGCAGTACTTC
cdr3_aa: CASSFGGLAGVGQYF

d_call: .
j_call: TRBJ2-1
v_call: TRBV6-2/TRBV6-3
clone_size: .
cdr3_nt: TGTGCCAGCAGTTTATTTGAGTTCGGCTACAATGAGCAGTTCTTC
cdr3_aa: CASSLFEFGYNEQFF

d_call: TRBD1
j_call: TRBJ1-5
v_call: TRBV15
clone_size: .
cdr3_nt: TGTGCCACCAGAGGGGATCAGGGGGAAAGTCAGCCCCAGCATTTT
cdr3_aa: CATRGDQGESQPQHF

d_call: TRBD1
j_call: TRBJ2-6
v_call: TRBV7-9
clone_size: .
cdr3_nt: TGTGCCAGCAGCCCGAGACAGGGGGGAAGCTCTGGGGCCAACGTCCTGACTTTC
cdr3_aa: CASSPRQGGSSGANVLTF

d_call: TRBD2
j_call: TRBJ2-1
v_call: TRBV6-1
clone_size: .
cdr3_nt: TGTGCCAGCAGTGAGACTAGCGGGAGGAAGGAACCGTTCTTC
cdr3_aa: CASSETSGRKEPFF

d_call: .
j_call: TRBJ2-7
v_call: TRBV25-1
clone_size: few
cdr3_nt: TGTGCCAGCAGACACAGTGGATCCTACGAGCAGTACTTC
cdr3_aa: CASRHSGSYEQYF

d_call: TRBD2
j_call: TRBJ2-2
v_call: TRBV24-1
clone_size: .
cdr3_nt: TGTGCCACCTCTCAGGCGGGAGATAACACCGGGGAGCTGTTTTTT
cdr3_aa: CATSQAGDNTGELFF

d_call: .
j_call: TRBJ1-2
v_call: TRBV30
clone_size: .
cdr3_nt: TGTGCCTGGACGGCAGGGCGGGAAGATGGCTACACCTTC
cdr3_aa: CAWTAGREDGYTF

d_call: .
j_call: TRBJ1-4
v_call: TRBV6-1
clone_size: .
cdr3_nt: TGTGCCAGCAGTGACCGGTTTGCAACTAATGAAAAACTGTTTTTT
cdr3_aa: CASSDRFATNEKLFF

d_call: .
j_call: TRBJ2-1
v_call: TRBV5-1
clone_size: .
cdr3_nt: TGCGCCAGCAGCTTGGCCGGGAATGAGCAGTTCTTC
cdr3_aa: CASSLAGNEQFF

d_call: TRBD2
j_call: TRBJ2-7
v_call: TRBV19
clone_size: .
cdr3_nt: TGTGCCAGTAGTTTAGCGGGAGGGGCCACCTACGAGCAGTACTTC
cdr3_aa: CASSLAGGATYEQYF

d_call: .
j_call: TRBJ2-6
v_call: TRBV5-1
clone_size: .
cdr3_nt: TGCGCCAGCAGCTTTGGGGCGGCCGGGGCCAACGTCCTGACTTTC
cdr3_aa: CASSFGAAGANVLTF

d_call: TRBD2
j_call: TRBJ2-7
v_call: TRBV19
clone_size: .
cdr3_nt: TGTGCTAGTAGCTGGGCTAGCGGGAGCTTCTACGAGCAGTACTTC
cdr3_aa: CASSWASGSFYEQYF

d_call: TRBD2
j_call: TRBJ2-1
v_call: TRBV11-3
clone_size: .
cdr3_nt: TGTGCCAGCAGCCAATCCAGGCGGGAGAGGTACAATGAGCAGTTCTTC
cdr3_aa: CASSQSRRERYNEQFF

d_call: .
j_call: TRBJ1-2
v_call: TRBV6-1
clone_size: .
cdr3_nt: TGTGCCAGCAGTGATCCAGCCAGAGGAATTAACTATGGCTACACCTTC
cdr3_aa: CASSDPARGINYGYTF

d_call: TRBD2
j_call: TRBJ2-1
v_call: TRBV9
clone_size: .
cdr3_nt: TGTGCCAGCAGCGAGAGACTAGCGGGTATTGAGCAGTTCTTC
cdr3_aa: CASSERLAGIEQFF

d_call: .
j_call: TRBJ1-1
v_call: TRBV10-2
clone_size: .
cdr3_nt: TGCGCCAGCAGAGCGACAGGAGGCAACACTGAAGCTTTCTTT
cdr3_aa: CASRATGGNTEAFF

d_call: TRBD2
j_call: TRBJ2-1
v_call: TRBV10-1
clone_size: .
cdr3_nt: TGCGCCAGCAGTGCCCCCGGGACTAGCGGTTACAATGAGCAGTTCTTC
cdr3_aa: CASSAPGTSGYNEQFF

d_call: .
j_call: TRBJ1-2
v_call: TRBV10-1
clone_size: .
cdr3_nt: TGCGCCATCAAGAACAGGAAAAACTATGGCTACACCTTC
cdr3_aa: CAIKNRKNYGYTF

d_call: TRBD1
j_call: TRBJ1-5
v_call: TRBV6-5
clone_size: .
cdr3_nt: TGTGCCAGCTGCTCTGGACAGGGCGGTCAGCCCCAGCATTTT
cdr3_aa: CASCSGQGGQPQHF

d_call: .
j_call: TRBJ2-7
v_call: TRBV10-1
clone_size: .
cdr3_nt: TGCGCCAGCAGTGACAGGAGGAACTACGAGCAGTACTTC
cdr3_aa: CASSDRRNYEQYF

d_call: .
j_call: TRBJ1-5
v_call: TRBV2
clone_size: few
cdr3_nt: TGTGCCAGCAGTGAGTACGGGATTAGCAATCAGCCCCAGCATTTT
cdr3_aa: CASSEYGISNQPQHF

d_call: .
j_call: TRBJ2-2
v_call: TRBV11-2
clone_size: .
cdr3_nt: TGTGCCAGCAGCTTGCTGGCAGAGGGCGGGGAGCTGTTTTTT
cdr3_aa: CASSLLAEGGELFF

d_call: TRBD2
j_call: TRBJ2-1
v_call: TRBV6-5
clone_size: .
cdr3_nt: TGTGCCAGCAGTTACTCGTGGACTAGCGGGAGGAATGAGCAGTTCTTC
cdr3_aa: CASSYSWTSGRNEQFF